The 2 T cell receptor beta chains presented below share a single source sample, sequenced in a study of Graves' ophthalmopathy and Graves' hyperthyroidism. For repertoire sequencing, the TCR beta CDR3 regions were amplified from RNA transcripts. Investigators did first-round RT-PCR with HTBI primers, then second-round multiplex PCR. TCRdb fed the multiplex PCR reads into MiXCR, producing one record per CDR3 protein. Of roughly 300,000 distinct CDR3 sequences in the sample, roughly 15% were seen once. The sequencing input was peripheral blood. These receptors all come from an adult man with Graves' ophthalmopathy.

This clonotype was seen ten or more times. CDR3 bases: TGTGCCAGCAGCGTATCTTCAGGGGCCGAGCAGTACTTC. As protein: CASSVSSGAEQYF. The chain links TRBV9 to TRBJ2-7, with D possibly matching TRBD1 (6 bases). Per the germline V gene, CDR1 is SGDLS and CDR2 is YYNGEE. CDR3 size: 13 residues. The V gene lost 1 base and the J gene lost 6 bases, with 11 bases spanning the gap.

Worth noting for this clonotype: One end of the junction varies from germline; a read error may be responsible. This chain joins TRBV6-1 and TRBJ1-1; D is perhaps TRBD1 (5 bases). The germline V gene encodes CDR1 MNHNS and CDR2 SASEGT. The CDR3 runs to 16 residues. In DNA, the CDR3 is TGTGCCAGCAGTGAAGCAGGGGCCAGGGTGAACACTGAAGCTTACTTT. Protein sequence: CASSEAGARVNTEAYF.